The 29 T cell receptor beta chains given below trace back to one sample, sequenced in a study of T cell clusters in autoimmune cytopenias (dated by TCRdb to between 2018 and 2021). Per sample, about 250 ng of peripheral blood genomic DNA, approximately 41,000 genome equivalents, was used for TRB amplification. Sequencing was carried out with an Illumina MiSeq. To amplify TRB rearrangements, a touch-down multiplex PCR protocol was run with the TRB-A and TRB-B primer pools combined in a single tube. TCRdb reprocessed the reads and lists each CDR3 protein sequence as a single entry, with no DNA. This sample's clone table shows some 8,300 distinct CDR3 sequences. The ten biggest clones cover around 4.5% of the sample. Material for sequencing was peripheral blood. The receptors come from a human donor with an autoimmune cytopenia or autoimmune hepatitis (not recorded which).

The CDR3 loop reads CASSFYSGLAGGEQYF. The chain carries TRBV27 and TRBJ2-7; TCRdb reports TRBD2, a call that lacks DNA to check it against. CDR1 and CDR2 from the germline V gene are MNHEY and SMNVEV (reference sequence). This CDR3 has 16 residues.

In terms of frequency, this clonotype is medium-sized. This chain uses TRBV5-5 with TRBJ2-7; TCRdb's D gene call, TRBD1, goes unchecked for lack of DNA. The CDR3 has 12 residues. The germline V gene has CDR1 SGHKS and CDR2 YYEKEE (reference sequence). CDR3 protein: CASSLTGVEQYF.

V usage is TRBV5-6 and J usage is TRBJ2-2; with no DNA, the TCRdb D assignment of TRBD1 cannot be verified. From germline, CDR1 is SGHDT and CDR2 YYEEEE. The CDR3 is made up of 16 amino acids. The chain's CDR3 is CASSTGAGGVTGELFF.

The CDR3 loop is CASSPAGPGAGGEQFF. This sequence joins TRBV7-9 and TRBJ2-1; the TRBD1 assignment by TCRdb is unverifiable without DNA. Germline V gives CDR1 SEHNR, CDR2 FQNEAQ (reference sequence). The CDR3 spans 16 residues.

The V and J genes are TRBV30 and TRBJ2-7; the D call from TCRdb, TRBD1, cannot be confirmed without DNA. This CDR3 has 14 residues. Germline V gene sequence: CDR1 GTSNPN, CDR2 SVGIG (reference sequence). CDR3 residues: CAWSGGWGDHEQYF. Full variable domain (missing parts from reference TRBV30 and TRBJ2-7): SQTIHQWPATLVQPVGSPLSLECTVEGTSNPNLYWYRQAAGRGLQLLFYSVGIGQISSEVPQNLSASRPQDRQFILSSKKLLLSDSGFYLCAWSGGWGDHEQYFGPGTRLTVT.

The chain links TRBV12-3 or TRBV12-4 to TRBJ1-1; the D call from TCRdb, TRBD1, cannot be confirmed without DNA. This CDR3 has 13 residues. CDR3 loop: CASSPLGGTEAFF.

The rearrangement uses TRBV11-2 and TRBJ1-2; TCRdb calls TRBD1, which cannot be checked without DNA. The CDR3 totals 13 residues. The germline gives CDR1 SGHAT, CDR2 FQNNGV. CDR3 protein: CASSRSGGGGYTF.

The rearrangement links TRBV6-5 to TRBJ2-7; TCRdb picks TRBD2, but there is no DNA to check that call. Germline loops: CDR1 MNHEY, CDR2 SVGAGI. The CDR3 runs 20 residues. CDR3 sequence: CASSYSTPSGLVRAHYEQYF.

This chain joins TRBV19 and TRBJ1-2; the D call from TCRdb, TRBD1, cannot be confirmed without DNA. The germline V gene encodes CDR1 LNHDA and CDR2 SQIVND (reference sequence). CDR3 length equals 14 residues. The CDR3 region is CASSTTGRSYGYTF.

Here the CDR3 reads CATSDSVRAPNEKLFF. V gene TRBV24-1 combines with J gene TRBJ1-4. Germline V gene lookup returns CDR1 KGHDR and CDR2 SFDVKD. The CDR3 is made up of 16 amino acids.

This chain connects TRBV18 to TRBJ2-6; TCRdb reports TRBD1, a call that lacks DNA to check it against. The CDR3 extends over 16 amino acids. Looked up from germline, CDR1 is KGHSH and CDR2 is LQKENI. The CDR3 reads CASSGQVLSGANVLTF.

V and J are TRBV30 and TRBJ2-3; lacking DNA, the TRBD2 call made by TCRdb goes unchecked. The CDR3 consists of 17 residues. CDR1 and CDR2 (germline): GTSNPN, SVGIG (reference sequence). CDR3 region: CAWSDPRVAGSTDTQYF.

This chain uses TRBV6-5 with TRBJ2-1; TCRdb's D gene call, TRBD2, goes unchecked for lack of DNA. The germline V gene encodes CDR1 MNHEY and CDR2 SVGAGI. The CDR3 spans 13 residues. Here the CDR3 reads CASRRLSGSGQFF.

This clonotype shows up as medium-sized by frequency. The chain links TRBV30 to TRBJ2-7; TCRdb calls TRBD2, which cannot be checked without DNA. From germline, CDR1 is GTSNPN and CDR2 SVGIG (reference sequence). The CDR3 runs to 13 residues. This CDR3 is CAWSPGLAGEQYF.

Frequency places this clonotype as medium-sized. The chain combines TRBV6-5 with TRBJ2-2; no DNA is available, so the TRBD2 call from TCRdb remains unchecked. There are 14 residues in the CDR3. Germline-derived CDR1 and CDR2 are MNHEY and SVGAGI. This chain's CDR3 is CASSSGQATGELFF.

Its frequency marks this clonotype as medium-sized (0.01 to 0.1%). The rearrangement links TRBV6-5 to TRBJ1-1; TCRdb's assignment of TRBD1 cannot be checked, as there is no DNA. Germline-derived CDR1 and CDR2 are MNHEY and SVGAGI. The CDR3 totals 16 residues. The CDR3 sequence: CASSTGTPVMNTEAFF.

Considering frequency, this clonotype is medium-sized. The CDR3 is CAWIRGHEQYF. The rearrangement joins TRBV30 to TRBJ2-7; the TRBD1 assignment by TCRdb is unverifiable without DNA. The CDR3 loop spans 11 amino acids. Per the germline V gene, CDR1 is GTSNPN and CDR2 is SVGIG (reference sequence).

Frequency places this clonotype as medium-sized (0.01 to 0.1%). V gene TRBV19 combines with J gene TRBJ2-1. The CDR3 spans 15 residues. Looked up from germline, CDR1 is LNHDA and CDR2 is SQIVND (reference sequence). Here the CDR3 reads CASRIQGSSYNEQFF.

This chain connects TRBV12-3 or TRBV12-4 to TRBJ1-5. The CDR3 totals 13 residues. The CDR3: CASSLEVNQPQHF.

This clonotype shows up as medium-sized by frequency. The chain employs TRBV5-6 and TRBJ2-5; TCRdb's D gene call, TRBD2, goes unchecked for lack of DNA. The CDR3 runs 16 residues. CDR1 and CDR2 (germline): SGHDT, YYEEEE. The CDR3 reads CASSLAYGERGETQYF.

Frequency places this clonotype as medium-sized. V and J are TRBV6-5 and TRBJ2-1; with no DNA, the TCRdb D assignment of TRBD2 cannot be verified. This CDR3 has 13 residues. CDR1 MNHEY and CDR2 SVGAGI come from the germline V gene. Here the CDR3 reads CASSRREGDEQFF.

This chain connects TRBV6-1 to TRBJ1-5; TCRdb proposes TRBD1, but this gene call is untestable without DNA. The CDR3 spans 14 residues. CDR1 and CDR2 (germline): MNHNS, SASEGT. The CDR3 reads CASRLTGEGQPQHF.

The rearrangement uses TRBV30 and TRBJ2-1; TCRdb calls TRBD1, which cannot be checked without DNA. Germline V gene data show CDR1 as GTSNPN and CDR2 as SVGIG (reference sequence). The CDR3 runs to 11 residues. This CDR3 reads CAWEGVGEQFF.

In terms of frequency, this clonotype is medium-sized. The J gene is TRBJ2-3, the V gene TRBV27; with no DNA, the TCRdb D assignment of TRBD2 cannot be verified. The CDR3 runs 18 residues. The V gene's germline CDR1 is MNHEY and CDR2 SMNVEV (reference sequence). CDR3 amino acids: CASSLVPPAGRERDTQYF.

The chain has TRBV11-2 and TRBJ1-1; TCRdb's D call of TRBD1 is untestable without DNA. The CDR3 is made up of 12 amino acids. The V gene's germline CDR1 is SGHAT and CDR2 FQNNGV. CDR3 amino acids: CASRGGNTEAFF.

The rearrangement links TRBV27 to TRBJ2-3; TCRdb calls TRBD1, which cannot be checked without DNA. Germline loops: CDR1 MNHEY, CDR2 SMNVEV (reference sequence). CDR3 length: 15 residues. Here the CDR3 reads CASSRRPGASDTQYF.

V usage is TRBV20-1 and J usage is TRBJ2-7. This CDR3 region has 13 residues. Germline V lookup: CDR1 DFQATT, CDR2 SNEGSKA (reference sequence). The CDR3 sequence: CSATPTGSYEQYF.

This clonotype shows up as medium-sized by frequency. The J gene is TRBJ2-1, the V gene TRBV6-5. The CDR3 runs 13 residues. In germline, CDR1 is MNHEY, CDR2 SVGAGI. The chain's CDR3 is CASSYGQYNEQFF.

This clonotype is labeled medium-sized (0.01 to 0.1%) based on frequency. V usage is TRBV19 and J usage is TRBJ1-1; no DNA is available, so the TRBD1 call from TCRdb remains unchecked. This CDR3 contains 15 residues. The germline V gene has CDR1 LNHDA and CDR2 SQIVND (reference sequence). CDR3 loop: CASSGQGQVNTEAFF.